This T cell receptor (beta chain) was retrieved from a study of CD8 T cells in cerebrospinal fluid in Alzheimer's disease. Germline V gene sequence: CDR1 SGHDT, CDR2 YYEEEE. There are 18 residues in the CDR3. A live/dead marker was used to sort live CSF cells for droplet sequencing. The study, taken as a whole, reports: Healthy subjects less often had a clone of at least 3% than Alzheimer's patients. EBV-specific clones were neither the most expanded nor enriched in Alzheimer's patients.

This clonotype is classed as medium-sized by frequency. What it binds is not known. Profiling of CSF cells used 10X single-cell V(D)J plus 5' expression. From its re-call of the 10x single-cell sequencing reads, TCRdb lists each CDR3 protein once, without DNA. This repertoire comprises more than 450 distinct CDR3 sequences; its ten largest clones make up roughly 29%. This receptor was taken from a human donor with Alzheimer's disease. The specimen sequenced was cerebrospinal fluid. The genes are TRBV5-6 and TRBJ2-1; without DNA, the TCRdb call of TRBD1 cannot be checked. The CDR3 reads CASSLYGATATLTDEQFF.